The TCR beta chain described here comes from a study of control samples from healthy donors and cancer patients. This table comes from immunoSEQ multiplex PCR, and its TCRdb copy is limited to in-frame clones, with some not included. The profile covers 100,000 to 150,000 clones, with approximately 92% appearing a single time and 0.55% to 0.65% taken by the ten largest. Germline V gene data show CDR1 as SGHKS and CDR2 as YYEKEE (reference sequence). With 1 base removed from V and 3 bases from J, the gap between germline ends came to 0 bases. This CDR3 is 11 amino acids long. The sequenced sample was PBMCs. The chain carries TRBV5-5 and TRBJ2-3, with no clear D. This receptor was obtained from an elderly man with head and neck cancer. The CDR3 DNA reads as TGTGCCAGCAGCTTGACAGATACGCAGTATTTT. It yields the protein CASSLTDTQYF.